A single sample gave rise to the 14 T cell receptor beta chains below, sequenced in a study of cytomegalovirus exposure and HLA in healthy donors. Use of 60 Vbeta and 13 Jbeta primers characterized the PCR. Libraries were prepared by immunoSEQ multiplex PCR; TCRdb keeps only in-frame clonotypes and omits some of them. The data show approximately 110,000 clones, just under 70% seen once. Sequencing was carried out using PBMCs. The receptor set was obtained from a young man in good health and CMV-seropositive.

This clone was counted only a few times. The chain couples TRBV11-3 to TRBJ2-5; a weak D match, TRBD2 (6 bases). The germline CDR1 and CDR2 sequences are SGHNT and YENEEA. The CDR3 loop spans 15 amino acids. The V end was cut by 2 bases, the J end by 3 bases, with 13 bases between. CDR3 nucleotides: TGTGCCAGCAGCTTAATCTACGGAGGGGAAGAGACCCAGTACTTC. This codes for CASSLIYGGEETQYF.

The genes are TRBV18 and TRBJ1-2; a weak D match, TRBD1 (5 bases). Trimming pared 4 bases from V and 2 bases from J, leaving 11 bases between. Looked up from germline, CDR1 is KGHSH and CDR2 is LQKENI. CDR3 length: 14 amino acids. CDR3 loop: CASSRSTENYGYTF. The CDR3 bases are TGTGCCAGCTCACGGTCGACAGAAAACTATGGCTACACCTTC. Together with reference TRBV18 and TRBJ1-2, the CDR3 gives the full variable domain: NAGVMQNPRHLVRRRGQEARLRCSPMKGHSHVYWYRQLPEEGLKFMVYLQKENIIDESGMPKERFSAEFPKEGPSILRIQQVVRGDSAAYFCASSRSTENYGYTFGSGTRLTVV.

The chain links TRBV9 to TRBJ2-2, with 15 bases fitting TRBD2. The CDR3 sequence is 19 residues long. Germline V gene data show CDR1 as SGDLS and CDR2 as YYNGEE. V lost 4 bases, J lost 6 bases, and 13 bases stayed unmatched. CDR3 DNA sequence: TGTGCCAGCAGCTCCTCGGGACTAGCGGGGGGCCCAGCGGCCGGGGAGCTGTTTTTT. Translated, it gives CASSSSGLAGGPAAGELFF.

V usage is TRBV18 and J usage is TRBJ2-1; 7 bases agree with TRBD1. The CDR3 has 15 amino acids. Per germline, CDR1 KGHSH and CDR2 LQKENI. The ends lost 4 bases at V and 7 bases at J; junction bases unmatched: 10. CDR3 coding DNA: TGTGCCAGCTCACATGAACAGGGGTGGACGAATGAGCAGTTCTTC. It is translated as CASSHEQGWTNEQFF.

This clone was recorded a few times. V usage is TRBV9 and J usage is TRBJ2-2; a possible D gene is TRBD1 (6 bases). V was cut by 1 base and J by 4 bases, with 11 bases left in between. Per the germline V gene, CDR1 is SGDLS and CDR2 is YYNGEE. CDR3 length equals 15 residues. CDR3 protein: CASSVQGLGTGELFF. Written as DNA, the CDR3 is TGTGCCAGCAGCGTACAGGGGTTAGGCACCGGGGAGCTGTTTTTT.

V gene TRBV19 combines with J gene TRBJ1-1; TRBD1 agrees at 7 bases. Germline CDR1 and CDR2: LNHDA and SQIVND (reference sequence). This CDR3 has 15 residues. Germline trimming cut 3 bases from V and 5 bases from J; bases unmatched to any gene: 9. This CDR3 reads CASSMPRDRRTEAFF. CDR3 in DNA: TGTGCCAGTAGTATGCCCAGGGACAGAAGGACTGAAGCTTTCTTT.

This clone showed up just a few times. The CDR3 DNA sequence: TGTGCCAGCAGCCCAGGGACTAGCGGGGGGTATGAGCAGTTCTTC. This sequence encodes CASSPGTSGGYEQFF. The chain recombines TRBV9 with TRBJ2-1; 15 bases agree with TRBD2. Germline V gives CDR1 SGDLS, CDR2 YYNGEE. The CDR3 is 15 residues long. The V gene end was trimmed by 4 bases and the J gene end by 8 bases; junction bases not matched to a gene: 4. Using reference TRBV9 and TRBJ2-1 for the parts outside the CDR3, the full variable domain is DSGVTQTPKHLITATGQRVTLRCSPRSGDLSVYWYQQSLDQGLQFLIQYYNGEERAKGNILERFSAQQFPDLHSELNLSSLELGDSALYFCASSPGTSGGYEQFFGPGTRLTVL.

The rearrangement uses TRBV6-5 and TRBJ2-1; 13 nucleotides align to TRBD2. The length of the CDR3 is 15 residues. V lost 6 bases, J lost 5 bases, and 4 bases stayed unmatched. Germline values: CDR1 MNHEY, CDR2 SVGAGI. The DNA for the CDR3 is TGTGCCAGCAGCCAGGGACTAGCGGGGAACAATGAGCAGTTCTTC. Translating gives CASSQGLAGNNEQFF.

As to this clone: It is unclear where the CDR3 begins or ends on the DNA, so no DNA is shown, and the CDR3 is as TCRdb lists it. V gene TRBV30 combines with J gene TRBJ2-2; the DNA was not used to check the table's D call, TRBD1. The CDR3 extends over 16 residues, inclusive of both ends. From germline, CDR1 is GTSNPN and CDR2 SVGIG (reference sequence). This CDR3 reads CAWSFFGQGNTGELFF.

CDR3 nucleotides: TGTGCCAGCATAAAAGAGCGGGGGGGGTTTCATCCGGAGACCCAGTACTTC. As protein: CASIKERGGFHPETQYF. The chain has TRBV21-1 and TRBJ2-5; the listed D gene, TRBD2, was not tested against the DNA. TRBV21-1 is an annotated pseudogene. The CDR3 consists of 17 residues.

The V call is TRBV30, the J call TRBJ1-1; tentative D call: TRBD1 (5 bases). The length of the CDR3 is 13 residues. Germline assignment: CDR1 GTSNPN and CDR2 SVGIG (reference sequence). V gave up 8 bases and J gave up 2 bases, with 15 bases separating them. CDR3 protein: CATGGVLNTEAFF. In nucleotides, the CDR3 is TGTGCCACCGGGGGGGTCCTCAACACTGAAGCTTTCTTT. The full variable domain, completed using reference TRBV30 and TRBJ1-1, is SQTIHQWPATLVQPVGSPLSLECTVEGTSNPNLYWYRQAAGRGLQLLFYSVGIGQISSEVPQNLSASRPQDRQFILSSKKLLLSDSGFYLCATGGVLNTEAFFGQGTRLTVV.

This clone has a single count. The J gene is TRBJ1-5, the V gene TRBV27; maybe TRBD1 (5 bases). Trimming took off 5 bases at V and 0 bases at J, with 14 bases between the two ends. CDR3 length: 16 amino acids. Germline V gives CDR1 MNHEY, CDR2 SMNVEV (reference sequence). CDR3 nucleotide sequence: TGTGCCAGCAGTCTAGGAGGGGCGATTAGCAATCAGCCCCAGCATTTT. As protein: CASSLGGAISNQPQHF.

This clone appeared a few times. The genes are TRBV6-1 and TRBJ1-1; 7 bases agree with TRBD1. The CDR3 is 14 residues long. The germline V gene has CDR1 MNHNS and CDR2 SASEGT. Trimming cost V 4 bases and J 3 bases; bases outside gene matches: 5. The CDR3 DNA sequence: TGTGCCAGCAGTGGTATACAGGGGTACACTGAAGCTTTCTTT. The encoded protein is CASSGIQGYTEAFF.

V gene TRBV10-3 combines with J gene TRBJ1-2, with D tentatively TRBD1 (5 bases). Germline CDR1 and CDR2: ENHRY and SYGVKD. This CDR3 contains 14 residues. V was clipped by 3 bases and J by 3 bases, with 11 bases between them. As DNA, the CDR3 is TGTGCCATCAGTGAAGGGGCTAGGGACTATGGCTACACCTTC. Protein product: CAISEGARDYGYTF.